This T cell receptor (beta chain) was documented in a study of cytomegalovirus exposure and HLA in healthy donors. Findings and caveats of the study: TCR beta chains numbering some 150 were designated cytomegalovirus-associated.

There are 16 residues in the CDR3. CDR1 is SEHNR and CDR2 is FQNEAQ in the germline V gene (reference sequence). This clone was detected once. Antigen unknown. Relative to the germline gene, one junction end is altered; a read error may explain this. PCR primers comprised 60 Vbeta and 13 Jbeta primers. In the study's own analysis: Some 10 million shared chains were among the about 80 million unique TCR beta chains that a later analysis counted. The protocol was immunoSEQ multiplex PCR, while the TCRdb copy is restricted to in-frame clones and leaves out a portion. That table furnishes V, J and clone size, whereas the DNA furnished D and trimming. The data contain some 120,000 clones, about two thirds of them singletons.

The sequence was collected from a man aged 25 to 40 in good health and CMV-seronegative. The sequencing sample was made of PBMCs. This rearrangement joins TRBV7-9 to TRBJ1-2, with D perhaps matching TRBD1 (5 bases). The CDR3 coding sequence is TGTTCCAGCAGGCCCCCGATTAGGGGCCCCCCTTATGGCTACACCTTC. It encodes CSSRPPIRGPPYGYTF. The full variable domain, with the rest looked up from reference TRBV7-9 and TRBJ1-2, is DTGVSQNPRHKITKRGQNVTFRCDPISEHNRLYWYRQTLGQGPEFLTYFQNEAQLEKSRLLSDRFSAERPKGSFSTLEIQRTEQGDSAMYLCSSRPPIRGPPYGYTFGSGTRLTVV.